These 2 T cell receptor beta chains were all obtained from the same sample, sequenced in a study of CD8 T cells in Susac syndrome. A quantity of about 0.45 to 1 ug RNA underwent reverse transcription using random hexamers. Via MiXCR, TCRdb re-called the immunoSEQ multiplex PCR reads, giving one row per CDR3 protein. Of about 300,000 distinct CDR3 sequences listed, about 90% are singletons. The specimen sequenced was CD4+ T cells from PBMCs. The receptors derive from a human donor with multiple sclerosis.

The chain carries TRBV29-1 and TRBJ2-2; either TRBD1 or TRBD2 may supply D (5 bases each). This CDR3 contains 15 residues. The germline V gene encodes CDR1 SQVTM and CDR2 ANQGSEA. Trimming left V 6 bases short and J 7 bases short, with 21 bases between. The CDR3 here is CSVEGNTGRSGELFF. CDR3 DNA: TGCAGCGTCGAGGGGAATACAGGTAGAAGCGGGGAGCTGTTTTTT.

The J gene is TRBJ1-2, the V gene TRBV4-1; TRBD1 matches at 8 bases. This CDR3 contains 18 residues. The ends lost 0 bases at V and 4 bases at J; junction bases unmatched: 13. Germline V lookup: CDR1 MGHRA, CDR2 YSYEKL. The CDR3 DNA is TGCGCCAGCAGCCAAGAAAGACAAACGACAGGGGAAGTCTATGGCTACACCTTC. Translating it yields CASSQERQTTGEVYGYTF.